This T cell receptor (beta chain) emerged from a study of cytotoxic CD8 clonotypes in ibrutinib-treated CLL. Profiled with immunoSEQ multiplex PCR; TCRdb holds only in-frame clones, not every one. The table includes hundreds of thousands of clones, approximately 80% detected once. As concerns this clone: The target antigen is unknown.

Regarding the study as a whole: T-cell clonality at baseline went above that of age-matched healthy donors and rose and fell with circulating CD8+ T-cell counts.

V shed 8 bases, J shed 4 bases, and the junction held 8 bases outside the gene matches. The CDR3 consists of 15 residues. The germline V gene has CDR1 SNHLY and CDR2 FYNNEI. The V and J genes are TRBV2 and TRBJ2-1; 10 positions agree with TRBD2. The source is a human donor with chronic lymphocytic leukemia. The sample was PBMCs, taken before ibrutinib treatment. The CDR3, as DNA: TGTGCCAGCCCGGGGGGGACTAGCGAATACAATGAGCAGTTCTTC. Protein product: CASPGGTSEYNEQFF.